This T cell receptor (beta chain) was identified in a study of cytomegalovirus exposure and HLA in healthy donors (dated by TCRdb to 2016 to 2017). Study-wide context: In an earlier analysis of approximately 500 of the donors, approximately 260 Gb of sequence data and some 120 million unique TCR beta sequences from 150 million to 200 million T cells were reported. In the later analysis, no new phenotypic data were used to find candidate immune exposures; instead, reliance was placed on TCR beta sequences and their occurrence across donors. Genome-wide SNP genotypes for about 65% of the roughly 670 donors were used in a later genetic analysis, which treated that subset as a discovery cohort. The number of donors typed differed by locus, with about 629-630 for A, B, C, DRB1 and DQB1, 522 for DQA1, 600 to 610 for DPA1, and over 400 for DPB1. The T cell repertoires of around 670 subjects were profiled by immunosequencing and related to cytomegalovirus serostatus. The study aimed to test whether cataloging public T cell receptors could reveal signatures of past pathogen exposure. An earlier analysis of approximately 500 of the donors applied high-throughput TCR beta sequencing to assess whether each TCR beta V gene segment acted as functional or pseudogenic. About five DR-DQ haplotypes were treated as single units for association and clustering because of strong linkage in the cohort. HLA typing covered class I and class II loci at four-digit resolution. Of the roughly 400 genotyped donors, roughly 80% were placed in the genetic ancestry cluster associated with self-reported Caucasian donors. About 330 gigabases of sequencing data and around 85 million unique TCR sequences made up an early release that covered several hundred HLA-typed donors. All discovery cohort repertoires had been generated on a single sequencing platform. To predict cytomegalovirus infection status, the study brought together high-throughput TCR immunosequencing, statistical association of individual TCRs with disease status, and machine learning. Donor age, sex, ethnicity and CMV serostatus were collected together with the repertoire data. Across 398 genotyped donors of the cohort, an average of about 200,000 unique TCR beta nucleotide sequences per donor were sequenced, and approximately 17% of those sequences were non-productive. A separate validation cohort of roughly 130 different subjects was used in addition to the 666-subject first cohort. To study patterns of TCR occurrence, a later analysis re-analyzed previously published TCR beta repertoires from hundreds of donors and added high-resolution HLA genotyping.

A remark on this clone: What this receptor recognizes is not known. Base qualities are not provided; no much larger clone lies one nucleotide away.

The cohort was made up of roughly 670 healthy bone marrow donors. At the time of sampling, all cohort members were nominally healthy, though unrecorded immune exposures were likely present. The donor tested CMV seronegative and was one of the 352 seronegative cohort members. A peripheral blood sample was provided by each donor, and peripheral blood mononuclear cells were used for TCR beta sequencing. Genomic DNA extraction from the blood cell samples was performed with the Qiagen DNeasy Blood Extraction Kit. What the authors observed across the whole study: While some public TCRs were present in many individuals, most TCR sequences turned up only very rarely across donors. A total of about 180 TCR beta chains were listed by the study as associated with cytomegalovirus. Only TCR beta chains were sequenced in this cohort, and the absence of alpha or paired-chain data limited detectable features. In a later analysis, HLA-associated TCR beta chains were found to be more clonally expanded and to have lower generation probabilities than equally common non-associated chains. According to a later analysis, parvovirus B19, influenza, CMV and Epstein-Barr virus appeared linked to several top co-occurrence clusters. For the cohort, immune exposure information was limited to CMV serostatus. In an earlier analysis of 450 to 750 of the donors, most TCR beta V segments appeared in productive rearrangements about 90% or about 30% of the time, broadly matching IMGT annotations. The classifier was reported to diagnose cytomegalovirus status with high specificity and sensitivity in both the original cohort and the validation cohort. A later genetic analysis reported fewer N-insertions in productive TCRs among donors in an Asian-associated ancestry cluster than the roughly 640-donor mean. Roughly uniform sequencing depth across donors was assumed in presence/absence analyses, although this assumption may not hold. The 87-base-pair reads could not distinguish some IMGT-functional V segments, including TRBV6-2 and TRBV6-3, so those segments were excluded. Strong co-occurrence of HLA alleles, especially DR and DQ, made assigning TCR associations to individual alleles difficult. The earlier analysis of some 540 of the donors excluded roughly 17 rarely observed V segments, including chromosome 9 orphons, because counts were too low. In vitro tests confirmed that a few of the cytomegalovirus-associated TCR beta chains recognize cytomegalovirus antigens. The authors suggested that the approach could potentially be generalized to other disease states and immunological phenotypes. A further reported finding was that TCR beta sequences accurately predicted the HLA-A and HLA-B alleles for most subjects in the first cohort. Linkage disequilibrium might explain the correlated functional status among segregating V segments, but an unknown experimental factor could not be excluded. According to a later analysis, most CMV-associated TCR beta chains appeared to be HLA-restricted, and the HLA associations seemed to be driven largely by CMV exposure. A later analysis found that TCR association rates varied across HLA loci, with DRB1 alleles showing the most associated TCRs and HLA-C alleles the fewest. V-gene and J-gene trimming of TCR beta chains was associated with a missense DCLRE1C variant in a later genetic analysis, and the association was replicated in an independent cohort. The sequencing pipeline was judged likely to have produced a cluster of highly shared sequence variants as a technical artifact. Because HLA typing was missing for some donors at each locus, association tests included only the typed subset. At a false discovery rate of 0.05, a later analysis linked about 16,000 TCR beta sequences to specific HLA alleles.

Library preparation employed the immunoSEQ multiplex PCR assay. For the multiplex PCR, a mixture combining 60 forward primers for TCR Vbeta segments and 13 reverse primers for TCR Jbeta segments was used. A multiplex PCR assay on genomic DNA amplified the CDR3 region of rearranged TCR beta genes. The Illumina HiSeq System was used to sequence the amplified TCR beta libraries as 87-base-pair reads. For the original study's pipeline: Across the 700 or so repertoires, a later analysis counted about 81 million unique TCR beta chains, 9.5 million to 12 million of which were shared by at least two donors. Raw reads were error-corrected and collapsed into unique sequences with a nearest-neighbor algorithm that merged closely related sequences to remove PCR and sequencing errors. To assign V, D and J gene segments, CDR3 sequences were aligned to IMGT reference sequences. For a sequence to be retained, at least a six-nucleotide match to both a V gene segment and a J gene segment was required. A rearrangement counted as productive if the CDR3 had no stop codons and remained in frame with V and J, and every other rearrangement counted as non-productive. Following IMGT convention, CDR3 was defined as the stretch from the second conserved V-encoded cysteine up to the conserved J-encoded phenylalanine. Sequences without an unambiguous match to a single V gene segment were excluded from the earlier analysis of about 600 of the donors. In an earlier analysis of roughly 500 of the donors, V segments were called functional above 56.7% productive rearrangements and were called segregating when the between-donor standard deviation exceeded 5%. To diagnose cytomegalovirus status from the catalog of TCR beta chain sequences, a statistical classification framework was built. In a later analysis, V and J genes were assigned by comparing TCR nucleotide sequences against IMGT/GENE-DB human TR gene sequences. Using the TCRdist pipeline, a later analysis assigned CDR3 sequences along with most-parsimonious VDJ recombination scenarios. In a later analysis, each TCR beta chain was defined by its CDR3 amino acid sequence together with its V-gene family, and reads lacking a unique V-gene family were excluded. As a way to deal with suspected cross-contamination and a sequencing artifact, a later analysis dropped under 600 nucleotide sequences that were highly shared and had low generation probability. A later analysis calculated a clonal expansion index for each public chain from normalized within-repertoire ranks of inferred template counts. In a later analysis, generation probabilities were computed with a VDJ recombination model fitted to out-of-frame rearrangements, and the resulting probabilities were checked against IGoR. A later analysis scored TCR-TCR, TCR-HLA and TCR-CMV co-occurrence with hypergeometric tests, applying a repertoire-size bias correction to TCR pairs. A later analysis estimated false discovery rates by permuting HLA or CMV assignments 20 times. A later analysis grouped co-occurring TCRs with DBSCAN, adding TCRdist sequence similarity when clustering within HLA-allele-positive subsets. Repertoires with fewer than 30,000 or more than 120,000 public chains were left out of co-occurrence clustering, as were five repertoires with anomalous nucleotide sharing. This is the immuneACCESS table as TCRdb keeps it, with only in-frame sequences that have V and J called. A part of the clones is gone; compared with another copy, unresolved V genes explain less than half, and the rest is unexplained. That table furnishes V, J and clone size, whereas the DNA furnished D and trimming. Counted in this sample were 75,000 to 95,000 clones; 60% to 80% of them appeared once. Clones ranked in the top ten supply about 3.1% of the sample.

The cysteine opens and the phenylalanine closes a CDR3 of 13 amino acids. Only CDR3 DNA remains: 39 bases, in frame from the first base. CDR1 and CDR2 (GTSNPN, SVGIG) derive from the germline V gene (reference sequence). Trimming at the junction amounts to 3 bases on V and 1 base on J, and the germline ends lie 9 bases apart. The sequenced material came from PBMCs. This clonotype was obtained from a man in his fifties in good health and CMV-seronegative. The chain joins TRBV30 to TRBJ1-1; no confident D gene assignment can be made. The nucleotide sequence is given as TGTGCCTGGAGGAGGCAGCCGAACACTGAAGCTTTCTTT. Translated, it reads CAWRRQPNTEAFF.